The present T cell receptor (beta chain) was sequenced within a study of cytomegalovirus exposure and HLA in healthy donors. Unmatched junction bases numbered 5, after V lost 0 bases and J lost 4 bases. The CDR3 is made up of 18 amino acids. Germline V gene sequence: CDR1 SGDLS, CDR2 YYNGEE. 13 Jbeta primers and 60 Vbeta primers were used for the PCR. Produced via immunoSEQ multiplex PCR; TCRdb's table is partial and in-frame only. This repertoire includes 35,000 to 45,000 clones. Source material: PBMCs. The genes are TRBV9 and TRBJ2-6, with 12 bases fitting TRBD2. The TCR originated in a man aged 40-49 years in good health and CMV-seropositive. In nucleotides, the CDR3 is TGTGCCAGCAGCGTAGGAAGACTAGCGGGAGTCGGGGCCAACGTCCTGACTTTC. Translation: CASSVGRLAGVGANVLTF.